This is a list of T cell receptor beta chains from one sample in a study of blood T cell repertoires in COVID-19. Libraries were prepared by immunoSEQ multiplex PCR; TCRdb keeps only in-frame clonotypes and omits some of them. Of around 100,000 clones in the sample, almost 80% are singletons; the top ten hold less than 35%. What was sequenced was peripheral blood. The receptors shown here come from a man in his 70s with active or convalescent COVID-19. CDR3s leave out the opening cysteine and the closing phenylalanine or tryptophan. Size is omitted from some rows. Given values are once, few, many or a class for expanded clones.

len: 18; j_gene: TRBJ1-1; abundance: NA; v_gene: TRBV19; CDR3aa: ASSMGLAGTGRAGNTEAF
len: 14; j_gene: TRBJ2-3; abundance: NA; v_gene: TRBV6-6; CDR3aa: ASSYHRDRGEDTQY
len: 13; j_gene: TRBJ2-3; abundance: NA; v_gene: TRBV4-2; CDR3aa: ASSRREGGTDTQY
len: 13; j_gene: TRBJ1-1; abundance: once; v_gene: TRBV5-1; CDR3aa: ASSVESVPDTEAF
len: 10; j_gene: TRBJ2-7; abundance: many; v_gene: TRBV11-2; CDR3aa: ASSFTRYEQY
len: 11; j_gene: TRBJ1-1; abundance: NA; v_gene: TRBV11-3; CDR3aa: ASSLWQNTEAF
len: 9; j_gene: TRBJ2-7; abundance: once; v_gene: TRBV6-5; CDR3aa: ASRRAYEQY
len: 10; j_gene: TRBJ1-1; abundance: once; v_gene: TRBV30; CDR3aa: AWSRGGTEAF
len: 11; j_gene: TRBJ1-2; abundance: NA; v_gene: TRBV5-1; CDR3aa: ASSWAPRTGYT
len: 12; j_gene: TRBJ2-1; abundance: NA; v_gene: TRBV29-1; CDR3aa: SVDRDRVKNEQF
len: 12; j_gene: TRBJ1-5; abundance: NA; v_gene: TRBV6-5; CDR3aa: ASHSGWSNQPQH
len: 13; j_gene: TRBJ2-7; abundance: NA; v_gene: TRBV11-1; CDR3aa: ASSHTTGEPYEQY
len: 15; j_gene: TRBJ1-2; abundance: NA; v_gene: TRBV5-6; CDR3aa: ASTPRRGQGSAYGYT
len: 12; j_gene: TRBJ2-3; abundance: NA; v_gene: TRBV12-1; CDR3aa: ASSKRASTDTQY
len: 17; j_gene: TRBJ2-7; abundance: NA; v_gene: TRBV7-6; CDR3aa: ASSSASGFEGGSSYEQY
len: 14; j_gene: TRBJ2-4; abundance: NA; v_gene: TRBV7-9; CDR3aa: ASSLWTGRAKNIQY
len: 16; j_gene: TRBJ2-5; abundance: few; v_gene: TRBV7-8; CDR3aa: ASSLALLRDRDRETQY
len: 13; j_gene: TRBJ2-7; abundance: NA; v_gene: TRBV19; CDR3aa: ASSIRSGRSYEQY
len: 13; j_gene: TRBJ2-3; abundance: NA; v_gene: TRBV7-9; CDR3aa: ASSLGTGGADTQY
len: 12; j_gene: TRBJ1-1; abundance: NA; v_gene: TRBV7-2; CDR3aa: ASSLRTPNTEAF
len: 13; j_gene: TRBJ2-7; abundance: NA; v_gene: TRBV6-2/TRBV6-3; CDR3aa: ASSYTGKTLYEQY
len: 11; j_gene: TRBJ1-2; abundance: NA; v_gene: TRBV19; CDR3aa: ASRQGLNYGYT
len: 11; j_gene: TRBJ1-5; abundance: NA; v_gene: TRBV12-3/TRBV12-4; CDR3aa: ASSLSRGQPQH
len: 12; j_gene: TRBJ2-7; abundance: NA; v_gene: TRBV24-1; CDR3aa: ATSDPGLGGEQY
len: 13; j_gene: TRBJ2-5; abundance: once; v_gene: TRBV7-3; CDR3aa: ASPSGIWYQETQY
len: 12; j_gene: TRBJ2-2; abundance: NA; v_gene: TRBV27; CDR3aa: ASSLSGSSRELF
len: 13; j_gene: TRBJ1-1; abundance: NA; v_gene: TRBV6-2/TRBV6-3; CDR3aa: ASSYSRGLNTEAF
len: 12; j_gene: TRBJ2-1; abundance: NA; v_gene: TRBV7-3; CDR3aa: ASSPGTANNEQF
len: 12; j_gene: TRBJ2-2; abundance: NA; v_gene: TRBV3-1/TRBV3-2; CDR3aa: ASGLAGLTGELF
len: 12; j_gene: TRBJ1-1; abundance: NA; v_gene: TRBV28; CDR3aa: ASSSWTGATEAF
len: 12; j_gene: TRBJ2-5; abundance: NA; v_gene: TRBV4-2; CDR3aa: ASSQGVASETQY
len: 13; j_gene: TRBJ2-1; abundance: NA; v_gene: TRBV6-5; CDR3aa: ASSYGRPSYNEQF